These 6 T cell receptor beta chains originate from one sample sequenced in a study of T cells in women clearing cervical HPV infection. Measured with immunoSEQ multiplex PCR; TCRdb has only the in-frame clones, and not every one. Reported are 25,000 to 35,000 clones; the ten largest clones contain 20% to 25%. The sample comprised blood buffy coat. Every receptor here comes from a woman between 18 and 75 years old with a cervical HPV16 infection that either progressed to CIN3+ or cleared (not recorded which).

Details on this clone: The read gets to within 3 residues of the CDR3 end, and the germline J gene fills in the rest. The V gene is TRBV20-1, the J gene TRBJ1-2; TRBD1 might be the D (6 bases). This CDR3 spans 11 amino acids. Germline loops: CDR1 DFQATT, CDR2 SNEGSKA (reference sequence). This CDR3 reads CSARQGKGYTF. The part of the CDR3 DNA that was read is TGCAGTGCTAGACAGGGGAAAGGC.

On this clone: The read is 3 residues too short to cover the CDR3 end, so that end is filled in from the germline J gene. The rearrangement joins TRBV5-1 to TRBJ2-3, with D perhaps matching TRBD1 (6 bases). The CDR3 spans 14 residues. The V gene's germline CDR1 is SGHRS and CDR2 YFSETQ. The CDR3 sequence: CASSLAGGGQPQYF. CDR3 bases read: TGCGCCAGCAGCTTGGCTGGGGGCGGTCAGCCG.

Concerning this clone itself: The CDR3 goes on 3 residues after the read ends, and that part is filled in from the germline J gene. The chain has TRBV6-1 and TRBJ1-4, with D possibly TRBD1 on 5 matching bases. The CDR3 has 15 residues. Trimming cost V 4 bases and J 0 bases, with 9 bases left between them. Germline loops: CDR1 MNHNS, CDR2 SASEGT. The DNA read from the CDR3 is TGTGCCAGCAGTGCGGCGGGGGCAACTAATGAAAAA. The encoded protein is CASSAAGATNEK. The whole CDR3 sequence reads CASSAAGATNEKLFF.

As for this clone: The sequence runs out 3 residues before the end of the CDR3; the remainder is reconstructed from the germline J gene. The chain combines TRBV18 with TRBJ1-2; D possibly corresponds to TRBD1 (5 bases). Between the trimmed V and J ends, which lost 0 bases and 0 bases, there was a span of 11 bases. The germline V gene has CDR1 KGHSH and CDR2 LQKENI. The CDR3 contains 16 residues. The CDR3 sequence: CASSPPWAGPNYGYTF. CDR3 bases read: TGTGCCAGCTCACCACCCTGGGCGGGGCCTAACTATGGC.

This CDR3 reads CASSPPTSRYEAFF. The part of the CDR3 DNA that was read is TGTGCCAGCTCACCTCCGACTAGCCGCTACGAG. The chain combines TRBV18 with TRBJ1-1; D is undetermined. Read coverage stops 3 residues before the CDR3 terminus; the germline J gene supplies the remainder. CDR1 is KGHSH, CDR2 LQKENI, per germline. This CDR3 is 14 amino acids long.

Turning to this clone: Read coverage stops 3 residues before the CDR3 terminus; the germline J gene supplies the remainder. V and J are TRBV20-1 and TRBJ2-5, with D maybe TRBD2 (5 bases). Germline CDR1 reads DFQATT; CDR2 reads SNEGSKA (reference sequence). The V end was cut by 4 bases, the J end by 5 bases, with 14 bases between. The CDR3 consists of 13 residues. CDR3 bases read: TGCAGTGCTACACCCTTAGCGCGGGAGACC. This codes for CSATPLARET. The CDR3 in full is CSATPLARETQYF.